The 16 T cell receptor beta chains given below trace back to one sample, sequenced in a study of shared clonotypes between healthy human individuals (dated by TCRdb to 2019 to 2021). Library generation was performed with the immunoSEQ multiplex PCR assay. The immuneACCESS repertoire file appears here via TCRdb, limited to in-frame rearrangements. These files lack a portion of the clones; in checked studies, under half of the deficit traces to unresolved V genes, and the cause of the others is not known. This sample is represented by approximately 500,000 clones; almost 97% of them were singletons. Of the sample, about 0.054% falls within the top ten clones. The specimen sequenced was naive CD4+ T cells sorted from blood. The cell subset or site label corresponds to: CD45RA+ positively selected. These receptors all stem from a woman aged 25-40 years in good health.

V gene TRBV6-5 combines with J gene TRBJ1-4, with D perhaps matching TRBD1 (6 bases). V was trimmed by 5 bases and J by 6 bases, leaving 16 bases between them. Looked up from germline, CDR1 is MNHEY and CDR2 is SVGAGI. The CDR3 has 15 residues. The CDR3 DNA reads as TGTGCCAGCAGTCTACAGGGAGGGTGGGATGAAAAACTGTTTTTT. Translating it yields CASSLQGGWDEKLFF.

The V and J genes are TRBV7-9 and TRBJ1-1, with D tentatively TRBD1 (5 bases). Germline V CDR1 and CDR2: SEHNR, FQNEAQ (reference sequence). V lost 0 bases and J lost 1, with 6 bases in between. This CDR3 region has 14 residues. The CDR3 DNA sequence: TGTGCCAGCAGCTTAGCGGGGACGAACACTGAAGCTTTCTTT. Encoded protein: CASSLAGTNTEAFF.

V is TRBV28 and J is TRBJ2-1, with TRBD2 as a possible D gene (5 bases). Trimming cost V 4 bases and J 10 bases, with 14 bases left between them. Germline V gene lookup returns CDR1 MDHEN and CDR2 SYDVKM. The CDR3 contains 13 residues. The CDR3 is CASSSAPRVEQFF. Written as DNA, the CDR3 is TGTGCCAGCAGTTCCGCACCGAGGGTAGAGCAGTTCTTC.

The chain employs TRBV28 and TRBJ2-5; no reliable D call. CDR1 and CDR2 (germline): MDHEN, SYDVKM. V shed 7 bases and J shed 4 bases, with 10 bases lying between them. CDR3 length: 12 amino acids. CDR3 in amino acids: CASTSGLETQYF. CDR3 coding DNA: TGTGCCAGCACCTCGGGCCTAGAGACCCAGTACTTC.

The chain couples TRBV10-3 to TRBJ2-5; D is unclear. The DNA end favors TRBJ2-7, so the J call may be wrong. Per germline, CDR1 ENHRY and CDR2 SYGVKD. The CDR3 extends over 14 amino acids. This CDR3 is CAISESILLYEQYF. The DNA of the CDR3 is TGTGCCATCAGTGAGTCGATACTGCTTTACGAGCAGTACTTC.

The rearrangement links TRBV5-1 to TRBJ2-5, with D unclear. CDR1 SGHRS and CDR2 YFSETQ come from the germline V gene. The V and J ends lost 4 bases and 1 base respectively, with 8 bases between them. This CDR3 contains 13 residues. CDR3 bases: TGCGCCAGCAGCCCGCTCGTCCAAGAGACCCAGTACTTC. The encoded protein is CASSPLVQETQYF.

The J gene is TRBJ2-7, the V gene TRBV6-1; D may match TRBD1 or TRBD2 (5 bases each). The CDR3 runs 15 residues. V was cut by 1 base and J by 2 bases, with 12 bases left in between. Germline values: CDR1 MNHNS, CDR2 SASEGT. The CDR3 DNA follows: TGTGCCAGCAGTGAAGGGGGGACGGCTACCTACGAGCAGTACTTC. Protein product: CASSEGGTATYEQYF.

The chain uses TRBV7-2 and TRBJ1-2; no clear D gene. The CDR3 is 16 residues long. CDR1 SGHTA and CDR2 FQGNSA come from the germline V gene. V lost 3 bases and J lost 3, with 17 bases in between. The CDR3 protein is CASSLAAGFGDYGYTF. CDR3 in DNA: TGTGCCAGCAGCTTGGCGGCGGGTTTTGGGGACTATGGCTACACCTTC.

This clone was found once. V gene TRBV11-3 combines with J gene TRBJ1-1; D gene uncertain. Germline V gives CDR1 SGHNT, CDR2 YENEEA. This CDR3 has 13 amino acids. The germline V and J ends were trimmed by 4 bases and 1 base, with 7 bases remaining between them. The CDR3 nucleotides are TGTGCCAGCAGCTCTCGGGCGAACACTGAAGCTTTCTTT. Translation: CASSSRANTEAFF. Drawing the rest from reference TRBV11-3 and TRBJ1-1, the complete variable domain is EAGVVQSPRYKIIEKKQPVAFWCNPISGHNTLYWYLQNLGQGPELLIRYENEEAVDDSQLPKDRFSAERLKGVDSTLKIQPAELGDSAVYLCASSSRANTEAFFGQGTRLTVV.

This rearrangement joins TRBV7-2 to TRBJ1-2; 8 bases fit TRBD1. The CDR3 covers 15 residues. The V segment lost 1 base and the J segment 7 bases; nucleotides outside the gene matches: 8. In germline, CDR1 is SGHTA, CDR2 FQGNSA. The CDR3 DNA is TGTGCCAGCAGCTTAGTCTTGACAGGGGTCTCTGGCTACACCTTC. It translates to CASSLVLTGVSGYTF.

This sequence joins TRBV5-1 and TRBJ2-7; 9 bases fit TRBD1. J was trimmed by 0 bases and V by 4 bases; bases with no gene match: 5. The CDR3 is 15 residues long. Germline-derived CDR1 and CDR2 are SGHRS and YFSETQ. CDR3 sequence: CASSPGQGLSYEQYF. Here the CDR3 DNA reads TGCGCCAGCAGCCCAGGACAGGGGCTCTCCTACGAGCAGTACTTC.

The chain joins TRBV18 to TRBJ2-7; TRBD2 might be the D (6 bases). The V end was cut by 3 bases, the J end by 6 bases, with 12 bases between. Germline CDR1 is KGHSH and CDR2 is LQKENI. This CDR3 is 13 amino acids long. CDR3 protein: CASSPAQGGEQYF. CDR3 bases: TGTGCCAGCTCACCCGCCCAGGGAGGCGAGCAGTACTTC.

V and J are TRBV7-9 and TRBJ1-1; D uncertain. This CDR3 is built from 12 residues. Trimming cost V 5 bases and J 5 bases, with 9 bases left between them. Germline assignment: CDR1 SEHNR and CDR2 FQNEAQ (reference sequence). The CDR3 here is CASSPTGTEAFF. CDR3 coding DNA: TGTGCCAGCAGCCCAACCGGGACTGAAGCTTTCTTT.

The V gene is TRBV6-1, the J gene TRBJ1-1; D gene ambiguous. Germline CDR1 reads MNHNS; CDR2 reads SASEGT. The CDR3 is made up of 13 amino acids. V lost 1 base and J lost 3, with 6 bases in between. CDR3 DNA: TGTGCCAGCAGTGAAGTTGCAGACACTGAAGCTTTCTTT. The encoded protein is CASSEVADTEAFF.

V gene TRBV2 combines with J gene TRBJ1-1; possible D gene TRBD1, 5 bases. This CDR3 comprises 14 residues. V was pared by 5 bases and J by 1 base, with 11 bases between. In germline, CDR1 is SNHLY, CDR2 FYNNEI. CDR3 in DNA: TGTGCCAGCAGTCCGACAGTGGCGAACACTGAAGCTTTCTTT. It yields the protein CASSPTVANTEAFF.

The chain has TRBV7-9 and TRBJ2-7; D might be TRBD1 (5 bases). The V and J ends lost 3 bases and 2 bases respectively, with 14 bases between them. CDR1 and CDR2 (germline): SEHNR, FQNEAQ (reference sequence). The CDR3 has 15 residues. The chain's CDR3 is CASSFQGNAAYEQYF. The CDR3 DNA sequence: TGTGCCAGCAGCTTTCAGGGTAATGCAGCCTACGAGCAGTACTTC. Filled out from reference TRBV7-9 and TRBJ2-7, the complete variable domain reads DTGVSQNPRHKITKRGQNVTFRCDPISEHNRLYWYRQTLGQGPEFLTYFQNEAQLEKSRLLSDRFSAERPKGSFSTLEIQRTEQGDSAMYLCASSFQGNAAYEQYFGPGTRLTVT.